This is a list of T cell receptor beta chains from one sample in a study of cytomegalovirus exposure and HLA in healthy donors. Clones were sequenced by immunoSEQ multiplex PCR, and TCRdb holds only the in-frame ones, with some missing. This sample contains 95,000 to 150,000 clones. Input material: PBMCs. Every receptor here comes from a man aged 35-49 years in good health and CMV-seronegative. Each CDR3 is given with its conserved first and last residue. D genes are given only for firm matches.

d_gene | j_gene | v_gene | CDR3nt | CDR3aa
TRBD2 | TRBJ2-1 | TRBV7-7 | TGTGCTAGCAGCTTTTCCCCAGCGGGAGAGGAGGGTGAGCAGTTCTTC | CASSFSPAGEEGEQFF
TRBD1 | TRBJ1-1 | TRBV28 | TGTGCCAGCAGTTCCGGGACAGCTGAAGCTTTCTTT | CASSSGTAEAFF
TRBD2 | TRBJ2-1 | TRBV7-8 | TGTGCCAGCAGCCCACTCTCGGGACTATCTAATAATGAGCAGTTCTTC | CASSPLSGLSNNEQFF
- | TRBJ1-5 | TRBV9 | TGTGCCAGCAGCTACGGAGGGGTCCAGCCCCAGCATTTT | CASSYGGVQPQHF
- | TRBJ2-7 | TRBV7-6 | TGTGCCAGCAGCTTAGGGCTGTCCTACGAGCAGTACTTC | CASSLGLSYEQYF
TRBD1 | TRBJ1-2 | TRBV19 | TGTGCCAGTAGTATCCGGACAGGGCTCGCTAACTATGGCTACACCTTC | CASSIRTGLANYGYTF
TRBD1 | TRBJ1-3 | TRBV5-1 | TGCGCCAGCAGCGCGGACAGGGATAGCTCTGGAAACACCATATATTTT | CASSADRDSSGNTIYF
TRBD1 | TRBJ2-7 | TRBV7-2 | TGTGCCAGCAGCCCCGGGACAGGGACAGGTTCCTACGAGCAGTACTTC | CASSPGTGTGSYEQYF
- | TRBJ2-4 | TRBV7-8 | TGTGCCAGCAGCTACGACCTGGGGCAGGGAAGGTTCTTC | CASSYDLGQGRFF
- | TRBJ1-1 | TRBV29-1 | TGCAGCGTTGGGCTAAGGTTAGCGGGGACCACTGAAGCTTTCTTT | CSVGLRLAGTTEAFF
TRBD1 | TRBJ1-1 | TRBV18 | TGTGCCAGCTCACCGGGACAGTTGAACACTGAAGCTTTCTTT | CASSPGQLNTEAFF
TRBD1 | TRBJ1-1 | TRBV7-9 | TGTGCCAGCAGCTCCACACAGGGGTTCACTGAAGCTTTCTTT | CASSSTQGFTEAFF
- | TRBJ1-1 | TRBV6-1 | TGTGCCAGCAGTTTATTGGACAGAGACACTGAAGCTTTCTTT | CASSLLDRDTEAFF
TRBD1 | TRBJ2-7 | TRBV30 | TGTGCCTGGAACTCGGACAGGGGAGACGAGCAGTACTTC | CAWNSDRGDEQYF
TRBD2 | TRBJ2-1 | TRBV29-1 | TGCAGCGTTGAAGTTAGCGGGAATTACAATGAGCAGTTCTTC | CSVEVSGNYNEQFF
TRBD2 | TRBJ2-3 | TRBV7-2 | TGTGCCAGCAGCTTAGGCCGTCTAGCGGTTTACACAGATACGCAGTATTTT | CASSLGRLAVYTDTQYF
- | TRBJ1-3 | TRBV5-4 | TGTGCCAGCAGCCTGAGCCCGGGAAACACCATATATTTT | CASSLSPGNTIYF
TRBD1 | TRBJ2-7 | TRBV13 | TGTGCCAGCAGCTTAGGAACTGGACAGGGGACCTACGAGCAGTACTTC | CASSLGTGQGTYEQYF
TRBD1 | TRBJ2-5 | TRBV5-1 | TGCGCCAGCACCGGGACAGGGCACGAGACCCAGTACTTC | CASTGTGHETQYF
TRBD2 | TRBJ2-7 | TRBV5-4 | TGTGCCAGCAGCCCTGGGGGGGTCTCCTACGAGCAGTACTTC | CASSPGGVSYEQYF
- | TRBJ1-2 | TRBV6-5 | TGTGCCAGCAGTTTGCAGGGCCAGGGCTACACCTTC | CASSLQGQGYTF
- | TRBJ2-7 | TRBV27 | TGTGCCAGCAGCCAGGCTGCGCGCTTGTGGTACGAGCAGTACTTC | CASSQAARLWYEQYF
- | TRBJ2-1 | TRBV7-9 | TGTGCCAGCAGCCTCTGGCAGAGGGAGTGGGTCTTC | CASSLWQREWVF
- | TRBJ1-5 | TRBV27 | TGTGCCAGCAGTTTACAGGGTGTTCGCAATCAGCCCCAGCATTTT | CASSLQGVRNQPQHF
- | TRBJ2-3 | TRBV9 | TGTGCCAGCAGCGTTCTTAGCGGAACTAGCACAGATACGCAGTATTTT | CASSVLSGTSTDTQYF
TRBD1 | TRBJ2-2 | TRBV29-1 | TGCAGCGTCCGGGACAGGGTGGACGGGGAGCTGTTTTTT | CSVRDRVDGELFF
- | TRBJ2-7 | TRBV4-1 | TGCGCCAGCAGCCAGCCCAGGGGAATCTCCTCCTACGAGCAGTACTTC | CASSQPRGISSYEQYF
- | TRBJ1-2 | TRBV6-5 | TGTGCCAGCAGTGCCCGGGGAGGCTATGGCTACACCTTC | CASSARGGYGYTF
- | TRBJ2-2 | TRBV6-1 | TGTGCCAGCAGTGCCCGGTACCGGGAGAACACCGGGGAGCTGTTTTTT | CASSARYRENTGELFF
TRBD2 | TRBJ2-1 | TRBV5-1 | TGCGCCAGCAGCTCAACTAGCGGGAGCAATGAGCAGTTCTTC | CASSSTSGSNEQFF
TRBD1 | TRBJ1-4 | TRBV11-3 | TGTGCCAGCAGCTTAGGGGACAGGCGCTTCGGGGATGAAAAACTGTTTTTT | CASSLGDRRFGDEKLFF
TRBD1 | TRBJ1-5 | TRBV19 | TGTGCCAGTAGAACAGGGGGCAATCAGCCCCAGCATTTT | CASRTGGNQPQHF
- | TRBJ1-4 | TRBV7-2 | TGTGCCAGCAGCTTAAAGGGGGGGTTTGCGGGTGAAAAACTGTTTTTT | CASSLKGGFAGEKLFF
TRBD1 | TRBJ1-4 | TRBV6-6 | TGTGCCAGCAGACACAGACAGGGATCTAATGAAAAACTGTTTTTT | CASRHRQGSNEKLFF
- | TRBJ1-1 | TRBV30 | TGTGCCTGGAGCGGGGGGCAGGGGACCACTGAAGCTTTCTTT | CAWSGGQGTTEAFF
- | TRBJ1-1 | TRBV6-4 | TGTGCCAGCAGGAGGGAGGGACGGGCGAACACTGAAGCTTTCTTT | CASRREGRANTEAFF
- | TRBJ2-1 | TRBV4-1 | TGCGCCAGCAGCCAAGTTGTAGTGCATGAGCAGTTCTTC | CASSQVVVHEQFF
TRBD1 | TRBJ2-2 | TRBV19 | TGTGCCAGTAGACCAGGACAGGGGGCGACCGGGGAGCTGTTTTTT | CASRPGQGATGELFF
TRBD1 | TRBJ2-2 | TRBV9 | TGTGCCAGCAGCGTACAGGGGGCTTACACCGGGGAGCTGTTTTTT | CASSVQGAYTGELFF
TRBD2 | TRBJ2-5 | TRBV10-3 | TGTGCCATCAGCCTACTAGCGCAAGAGACCCAGTACTTC | CAISLLAQETQYF